A selection of T cell receptor beta chains follows, all from one sample in a study of CD8 T cells in ankylosing spondylitis. TCRdb processed the 5' RACE reads anew with MiXCR; each CDR3 protein has one entry. The data contain about 240,000 distinct CDR3 sequences, about 10% of them singletons. What was sequenced was blood, either unsorted or a sorted T cell fraction (not recorded which). These receptors all come from a male donor with ankylosing spondylitis or in good health (not recorded which). Each CDR3 is given with its conserved first and last residue. The D gene is left open where the match is weak. The size entry is marked missing in some rows and otherwise reads once, few, many or a size class.

v_gene	abundance	j_gene	d_gene	CDR3aa	CDR3nt
TRBV19	many	TRBJ2-2	NA	CASSARGVNTGELFF	TGTGCCAGTAGTGCCAGGGGCGTGAACACCGGGGAGCTGTTTTTT
TRBV20-1	many	TRBJ1-1	TRBD1	CSCTRGPSNTEAFF	TGCAGTTGTACCAGGGGGCCGTCGAACACTGAAGCTTTCTTT
TRBV5-1	many	TRBJ2-2	TRBD1	CASSLDQGARSGELFF	TGCGCCAGCAGCTTGGATCAGGGGGCGCGGTCCGGGGAGCTGTTTTTT
TRBV12-3/TRBV12-4	many	TRBJ2-2	NA	CASSLGTGPGELFF	TGTGCCAGCAGTTTAGGAACAGGGCCCGGGGAGCTGTTTTTT
TRBV5-1	NA	TRBJ2-7	NA	CASSRGTEAYEQYF	TGCGCCAGCAGCCGCGGGACTGAAGCCTACGAGCAGTACTTC
TRBV15	few	TRBJ1-1	NA	CATSSSGPNTEAFF	TGTGCCACCAGCAGTTCCGGGCCGAACACTGAAGCTTTCTTT
TRBV12-3/TRBV12-4	NA	TRBJ2-1	TRBD2	CASSLWTSGGAFPEQFF	TGTGCCAGCAGTTTATGGACTAGCGGGGGGGCGTTTCCTGAGCAGTTCTTC
TRBV19	NA	TRBJ1-2	NA	CASSLRYVAVDGYTF	TGTGCCAGTAGTCTTCGCTATGTGGCGGTGGACGGCTACACCTTC
TRBV7-2	few	TRBJ2-5	NA	CASSLAPRRETQYF	TGTGCCAGCAGCTTAGCGCCTAGGCGGGAGACCCAGTACTTC
TRBV5-1	many	TRBJ1-1	TRBD1	CASSFGDRVGAPNTEAFF	TGCGCCAGCAGCTTTGGAGACAGGGTTGGCGCCCCGAACACTGAAGCTTTCTTT
TRBV7-2	many	TRBJ2-1	NA	CASSLGHLDVGEQFF	TGTGCCAGCAGCTTAGGCCATCTCGACGTGGGTGAGCAGTTCTTC
TRBV18	many	TRBJ2-1	TRBD2	CASSIGLAGYNEQFF	TGTGCCAGCTCAATCGGACTAGCGGGCTACAATGAGCAGTTCTTC
TRBV2	many	TRBJ2-3	NA	CASRGIFSTDTQYF	TGTGCCAGCAGGGGGATCTTTAGCACAGATACGCAGTATTTT
TRBV5-5	many	TRBJ2-7	NA	CASSLYDGSYEQYF	TGTGCCAGCAGCTTATATGACGGATCCTACGAGCAGTACTTC
TRBV5-5	many	TRBJ2-4	TRBD2	CASSLVGEGLAKNIQYF	TGTGCCAGCAGCTTGGTAGGGGAGGGCTTAGCCAAAAACATTCAGTACTTC
TRBV20-1	many	TRBJ1-1	NA	CSATGTALGAFF	TGCAGTGCTACCGGGACCGCGTTGGGAGCTTTCTTT
TRBV7-8	many	TRBJ2-7	NA	CASSWRVAYEQYF	TGTGCCAGCAGCTGGCGGGTTGCCTACGAGCAGTACTTC
TRBV7-9	NA	TRBJ2-7	TRBD2	CASSPTSGRFSYEQYF	TGTGCCAGCAGCCCTACGAGCGGGAGGTTCTCCTACGAGCAGTACTTC
TRBV7-6	many	TRBJ2-3	NA	CASSLQYSSTDTQYF	TGTGCCAGCAGCTTACAGTACTCTAGCACAGATACGCAGTATTTT
TRBV7-8	many	TRBJ2-7	NA	CASSFTRDYEQYF	TGTGCCAGCAGCTTTACTAGAGACTACGAGCAGTACTTC
TRBV10-1	many	TRBJ2-1	TRBD1	CASSDHRGRTYNEQFF	TGCGCCAGCAGTGATCACAGGGGTAGGACCTACAATGAGCAGTTCTTC
TRBV12-3/TRBV12-4	many	TRBJ2-7	TRBD2	CASSFIGLAGLEQYF	TGTGCCAGCAGTTTTATAGGACTAGCGGGCCTCGAGCAGTACTTC
TRBV5-1	many	TRBJ2-5	NA	CASSFQGSQETQYF	TGCGCCAGCAGCTTTCAGGGTAGCCAAGAGACCCAGTACTTC
TRBV7-6	many	TRBJ2-5	NA	CASSPLGGIIETQYF	TGTGCCAGCAGCCCCCTCGGGGGAATAATAGAGACCCAGTACTTC
TRBV5-1	many	TRBJ2-1	TRBD2	CASSLGLAASNEQFF	TGCGCCAGCAGCCTAGGGCTAGCGGCAAGCAATGAGCAGTTCTTC
TRBV18	many	TRBJ2-2	NA	CASSPPAGELFF	TGTGCCAGCTCACCACCGGCCGGGGAGCTGTTTTTT
TRBV20-1	many	TRBJ1-1	NA	CSARGSMNTEAFF	TGCAGTGCTAGAGGCAGCATGAACACTGAAGCTTTCTTT
TRBV12-3/TRBV12-4	many	TRBJ2-7	TRBD2	CASSLGLAASYEQYF	TGTGCCAGCAGTTTAGGGCTAGCGGCTAGTTACGAGCAGTACTTC
TRBV20-1	NA	TRBJ2-5	NA	CSARDLRGNQETQYF	TGCAGTGCTAGAGATCTCCGGGGAAACCAAGAGACCCAGTACTTC
TRBV7-2	NA	TRBJ2-1	NA	CASSLGPPGAYNEQFF	TGTGCCAGCAGCTTAGGGCCCCCCGGGGCTTACAATGAGCAGTTCTTC
TRBV5-5	NA	TRBJ2-7	NA	CASSYRSVSNFYEQYF	TGTGCCAGCAGCTACCGTTCGGTCTCCAATTTCTACGAGCAGTACTTC